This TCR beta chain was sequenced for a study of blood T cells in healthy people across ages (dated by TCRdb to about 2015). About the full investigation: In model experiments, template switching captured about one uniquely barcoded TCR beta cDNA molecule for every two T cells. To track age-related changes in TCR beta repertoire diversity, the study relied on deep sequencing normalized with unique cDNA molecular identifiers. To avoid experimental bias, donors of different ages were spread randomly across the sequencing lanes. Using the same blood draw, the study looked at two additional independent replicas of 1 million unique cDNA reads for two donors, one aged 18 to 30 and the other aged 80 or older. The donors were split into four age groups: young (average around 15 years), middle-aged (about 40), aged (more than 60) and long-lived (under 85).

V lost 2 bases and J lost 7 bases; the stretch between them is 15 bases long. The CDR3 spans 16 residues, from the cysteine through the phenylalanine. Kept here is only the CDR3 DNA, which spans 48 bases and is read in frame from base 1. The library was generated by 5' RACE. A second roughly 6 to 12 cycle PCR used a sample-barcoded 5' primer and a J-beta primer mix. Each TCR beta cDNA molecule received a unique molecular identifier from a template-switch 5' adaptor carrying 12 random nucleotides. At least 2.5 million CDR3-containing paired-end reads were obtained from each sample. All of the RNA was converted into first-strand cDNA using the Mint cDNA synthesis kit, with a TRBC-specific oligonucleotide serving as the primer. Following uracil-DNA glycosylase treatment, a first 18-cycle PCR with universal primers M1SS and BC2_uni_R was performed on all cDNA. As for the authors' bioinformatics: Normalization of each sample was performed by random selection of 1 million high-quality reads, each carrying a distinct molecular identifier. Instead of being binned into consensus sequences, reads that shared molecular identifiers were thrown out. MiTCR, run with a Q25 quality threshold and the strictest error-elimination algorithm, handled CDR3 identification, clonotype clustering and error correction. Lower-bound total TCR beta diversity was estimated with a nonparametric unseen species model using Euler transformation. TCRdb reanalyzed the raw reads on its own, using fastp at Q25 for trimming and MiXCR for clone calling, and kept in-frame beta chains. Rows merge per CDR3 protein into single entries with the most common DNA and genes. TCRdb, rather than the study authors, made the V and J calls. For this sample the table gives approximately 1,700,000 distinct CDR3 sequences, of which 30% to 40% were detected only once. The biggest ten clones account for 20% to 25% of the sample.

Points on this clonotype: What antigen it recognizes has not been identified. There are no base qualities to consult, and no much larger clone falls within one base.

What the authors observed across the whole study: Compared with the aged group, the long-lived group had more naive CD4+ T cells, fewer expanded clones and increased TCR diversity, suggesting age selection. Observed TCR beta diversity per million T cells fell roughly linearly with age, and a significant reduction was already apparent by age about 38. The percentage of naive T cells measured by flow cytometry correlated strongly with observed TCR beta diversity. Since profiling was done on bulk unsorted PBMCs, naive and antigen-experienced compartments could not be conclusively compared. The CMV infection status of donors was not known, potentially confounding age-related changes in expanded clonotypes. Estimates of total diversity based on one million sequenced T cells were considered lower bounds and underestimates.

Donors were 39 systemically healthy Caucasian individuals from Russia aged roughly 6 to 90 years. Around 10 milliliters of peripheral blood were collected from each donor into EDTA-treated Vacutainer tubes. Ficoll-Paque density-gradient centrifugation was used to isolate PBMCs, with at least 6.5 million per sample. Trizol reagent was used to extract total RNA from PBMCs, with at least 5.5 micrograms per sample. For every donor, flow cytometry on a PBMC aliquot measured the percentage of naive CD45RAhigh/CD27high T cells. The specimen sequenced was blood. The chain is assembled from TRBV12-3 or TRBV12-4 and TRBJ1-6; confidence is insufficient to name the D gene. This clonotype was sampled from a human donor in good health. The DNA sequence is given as TGTGCCAGCAGTTTATCAAGCGGAGGCGAGAATTCACCCCTCCACTTT. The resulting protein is CASSLSSGGENSPLHF.